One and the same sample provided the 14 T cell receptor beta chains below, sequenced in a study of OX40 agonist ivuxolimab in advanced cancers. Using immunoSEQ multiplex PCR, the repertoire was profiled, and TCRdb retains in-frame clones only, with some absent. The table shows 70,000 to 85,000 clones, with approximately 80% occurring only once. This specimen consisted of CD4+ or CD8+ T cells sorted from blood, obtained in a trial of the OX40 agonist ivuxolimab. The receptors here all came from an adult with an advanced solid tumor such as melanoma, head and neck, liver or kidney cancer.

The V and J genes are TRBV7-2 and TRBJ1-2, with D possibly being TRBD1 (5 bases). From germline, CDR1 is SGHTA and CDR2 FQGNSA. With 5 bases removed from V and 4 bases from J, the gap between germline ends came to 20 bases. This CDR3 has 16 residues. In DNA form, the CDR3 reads TGTGCCAGCAGCCTCATAGGTGGGGCGGGAAGCTATGGCTACACCTTC. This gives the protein CASSLIGGAGSYGYTF.

In DNA form, the CDR3 reads TGTGCCAGCAGCACTCGGACAGGGGGCTCAGAGACCCAGTACTTC. Translating it yields CASSTRTGGSETQYF. The chain couples TRBV7-8 to TRBJ2-5, with 11 bases matching TRBD1. The CDR3 is 15 amino acids. Looked up from germline, CDR1 is SGHVS and CDR2 is FQNEAQ. V was pared by 5 bases and J by 4 bases, with 6 bases of the junction left unmatched.

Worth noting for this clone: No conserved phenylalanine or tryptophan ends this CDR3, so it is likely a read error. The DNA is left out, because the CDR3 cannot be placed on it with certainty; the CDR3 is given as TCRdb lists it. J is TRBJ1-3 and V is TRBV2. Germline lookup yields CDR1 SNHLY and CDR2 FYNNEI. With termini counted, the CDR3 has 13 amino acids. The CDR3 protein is CASSEDRGGYVYS.

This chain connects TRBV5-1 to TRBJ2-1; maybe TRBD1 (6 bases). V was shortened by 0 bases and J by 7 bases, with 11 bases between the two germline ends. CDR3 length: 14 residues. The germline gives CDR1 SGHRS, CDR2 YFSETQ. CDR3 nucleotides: TGCGCCAGCAGCTTGGACCCAGGGGCGAATGAGCAGTTCTTC. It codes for CASSLDPGANEQFF. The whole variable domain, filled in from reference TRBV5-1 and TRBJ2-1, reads KAGVTQTPRYLIKTRGQQVTLSCSPISGHRSVSWYQQTPGQGLQFLFEYFSETQRNKGNFPGRFSGRQFSNSRSEMNVSTLELGDSALYLCASSLDPGANEQFFGPGTRLTVL.

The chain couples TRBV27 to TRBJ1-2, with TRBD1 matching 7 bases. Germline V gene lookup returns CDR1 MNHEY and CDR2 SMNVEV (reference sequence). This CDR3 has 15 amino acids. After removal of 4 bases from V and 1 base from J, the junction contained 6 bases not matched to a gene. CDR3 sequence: CASSYQAGGNYGYTF. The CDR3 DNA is TGTGCCAGCAGTTACCAGGCAGGGGGTAACTATGGCTACACCTTC.

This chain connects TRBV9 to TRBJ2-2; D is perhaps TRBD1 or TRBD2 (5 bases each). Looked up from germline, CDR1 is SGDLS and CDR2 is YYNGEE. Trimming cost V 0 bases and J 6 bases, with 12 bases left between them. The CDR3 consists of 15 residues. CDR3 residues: CASSVGWGCAGELFF. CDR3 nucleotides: TGTGCCAGCAGCGTAGGGTGGGGGTGCGCCGGGGAGCTGTTTTTT.

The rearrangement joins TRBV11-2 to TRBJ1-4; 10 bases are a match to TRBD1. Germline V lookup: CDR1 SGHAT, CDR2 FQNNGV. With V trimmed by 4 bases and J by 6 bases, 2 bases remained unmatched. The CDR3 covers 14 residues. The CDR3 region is CASSWTGGDEKLFF. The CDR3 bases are TGTGCCAGCAGCTGGACAGGGGGGGATGAAAAACTGTTTTTT. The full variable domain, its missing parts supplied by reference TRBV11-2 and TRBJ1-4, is EAGVAQSPRYKIIEKRQSVAFWCNPISGHATLYWYQQILGQGPKLLIQFQNNGVVDDSQLPKDRFSAERLKGVDSTLKIQPAKLEDSAVYLCASSWTGGDEKLFFGSGTQLSVL.

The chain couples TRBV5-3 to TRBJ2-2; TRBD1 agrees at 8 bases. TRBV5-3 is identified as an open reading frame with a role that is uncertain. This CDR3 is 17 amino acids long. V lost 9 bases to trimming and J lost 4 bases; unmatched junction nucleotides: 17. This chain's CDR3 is CANRLRDRKQVTGELFF. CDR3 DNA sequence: TGTGCCAACCGGCTCCGGGACAGGAAACAGGTCACCGGGGAGCTGTTTTTT.

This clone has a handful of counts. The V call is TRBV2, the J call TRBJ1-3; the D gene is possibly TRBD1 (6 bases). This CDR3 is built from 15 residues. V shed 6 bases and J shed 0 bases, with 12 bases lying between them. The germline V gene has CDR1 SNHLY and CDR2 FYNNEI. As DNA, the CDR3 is TGTGCCAGCAGGCGGGACAAGAGCTCTGGAAACACCATATATTTT. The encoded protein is CASRRDKSSGNTIYF.

The CDR3 DNA sequence: TGTGCCACCAGCAGGACGGACGCAGGGGAGGACGGGGCCAAAAACATTCAGTACTTC. Translated, it gives CATSRTDAGEDGAKNIQYF. The chain uses TRBV15 and TRBJ2-4; D might be TRBD1 or TRBD2, each matching 6 bases. V gave up 3 bases and J gave up 1 base, with 22 bases separating them. Germline V gives CDR1 LNHNV, CDR2 YYDKDF (reference sequence). This CDR3 has 19 residues. Drawing the rest from reference TRBV15 and TRBJ2-4, the complete variable domain is DAMVIQNPRYQVTQFGKPVTLSCSQTLNHNVMYWYQQKSSQAPKLLFHYYDKDFNNEADTPDNFQSRRPNTSFCFLDIRSPGLGDTAMYLCATSRTDAGEDGAKNIQYFGAGTRLSVL.

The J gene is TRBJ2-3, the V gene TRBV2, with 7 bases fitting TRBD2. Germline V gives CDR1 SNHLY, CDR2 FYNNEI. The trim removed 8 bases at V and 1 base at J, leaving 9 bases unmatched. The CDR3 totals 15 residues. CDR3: CASGERDLGTDTQYF. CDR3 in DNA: TGTGCCAGCGGGGAGCGGGATTTGGGCACAGATACGCAGTATTTT.

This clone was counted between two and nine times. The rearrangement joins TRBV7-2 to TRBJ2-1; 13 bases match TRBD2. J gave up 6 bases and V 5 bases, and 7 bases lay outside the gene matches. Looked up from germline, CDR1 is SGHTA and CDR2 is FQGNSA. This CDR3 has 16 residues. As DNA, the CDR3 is TGTGCCAGCAGCCTCTCCGGGACTAGCGGGACCAATGAGCAGTTCTTC. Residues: CASSLSGTSGTNEQFF.

The CDR3 DNA sequence: TGTGCCTGGAGTCCGACCTCTGGAAACACCATATATTTT. Translation: CAWSPTSGNTIYF. The rearrangement joins TRBV30 to TRBJ1-3; D uncertain. CDR3 length: 13 residues. Germline V gene data show CDR1 as GTSNPN and CDR2 as SVGIG (reference sequence). V gave up 2 bases and J gave up 0 bases, with 5 bases separating them.

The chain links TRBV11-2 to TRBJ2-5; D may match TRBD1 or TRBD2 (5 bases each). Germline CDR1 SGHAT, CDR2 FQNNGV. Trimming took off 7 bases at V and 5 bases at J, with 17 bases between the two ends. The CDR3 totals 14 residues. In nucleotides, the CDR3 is TGTGCCAGCACCTCGGTGAGGGGCCGGGAGACCCAGTACTTC. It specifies CASTSVRGRETQYF.